The source of this T cell receptor (beta chain) is a study of TIL therapy for anti-PD-1-resistant metastatic lung cancer. Study background: Most patients had lung adenocarcinoma.

Time point described: pre-treatment sample, taken before nivolumab and TIL therapy. Pleural nodules or supraclavicular lymph nodes made up most of the excised metastases sampled. Progressing patients received lymphodepletion, expanded TIL infusion and IL-2. This was the immunoSEQ v3 assay. Libraries were sequenced to approximately 2 million read pairs (survey) or roughly 5-6 million (deep). Clones were sequenced by immunoSEQ multiplex PCR, and TCRdb holds only the in-frame ones, with some missing. The data contain tens of thousands of clones, about two thirds of them seen just once; the ten biggest clones take up 5.5% to 6%. This CDR3 comprises 14 residues. Germline V gives CDR1 GTSNPN, CDR2 SVGIG (reference sequence).

The sample consisted of tumor tissue, taken at baseline. The V gene is TRBV30, the J gene TRBJ1-3; the match to TRBD1 covers 10 bases. This clonotype was sampled from a person aged 25-80 years with non-small cell lung cancer. CDR3 sequence: CARTGGFFGNTIYF. CDR3 coding DNA: TGTGCAAGGACAGGGGGTTTTTTTGGAAACACCATATATTTT. The complete variable domain, with remaining parts taken from reference TRBV30 and TRBJ1-3, reads SQTIHQWPATLVQPVGSPLSLECTVEGTSNPNLYWYRQAAGRGLQLLFYSVGIGQISSEVPQNLSASRPQDRQFILSSKKLLLSDSGFYLCARTGGFFGNTIYFGEGSWLTVV.